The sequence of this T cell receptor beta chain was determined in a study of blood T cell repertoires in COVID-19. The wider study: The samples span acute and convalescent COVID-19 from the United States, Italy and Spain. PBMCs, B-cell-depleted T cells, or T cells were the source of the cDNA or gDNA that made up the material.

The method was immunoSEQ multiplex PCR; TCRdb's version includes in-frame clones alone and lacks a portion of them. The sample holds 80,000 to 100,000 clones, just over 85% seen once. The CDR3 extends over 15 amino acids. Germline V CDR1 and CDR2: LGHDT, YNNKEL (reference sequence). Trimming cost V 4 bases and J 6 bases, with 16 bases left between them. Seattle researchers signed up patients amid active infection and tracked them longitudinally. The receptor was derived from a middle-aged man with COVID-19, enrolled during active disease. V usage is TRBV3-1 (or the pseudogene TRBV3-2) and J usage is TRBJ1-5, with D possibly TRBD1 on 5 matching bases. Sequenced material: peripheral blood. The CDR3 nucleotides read TGTGCCAGCAGCCCGCAGGGAGGTAGGAGTCAGCCCCAGCATTTT. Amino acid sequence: CASSPQGGRSQPQHF.